This T cell receptor beta chain was sequenced for a study of cytomegalovirus exposure and HLA in healthy donors. Regarding the study as a whole: According to an earlier analysis, most TCR beta V segments yielded productive rearrangements about 87% or about 30% of the time. When presence/absence was analysed, sequencing depth was taken to be roughly uniform across donors. Evidence from a later analysis indicated that most CMV-associated TCR beta chains looked HLA-restricted.

With regard to this clone: What it recognizes is unknown.

The CDR3 totals 16 residues. V trimming: 5 bases; J trimming: 2 bases; junction bases outside the gene matches: 9. Germline V lookup: CDR1 SGHTA, CDR2 FQGNSA. It was with 60 Vbeta and 13 Jbeta primers that the PCR ran. Measured with immunoSEQ multiplex PCR; TCRdb has only the in-frame clones, and not every one. Reported are approximately 190,000 clones; the ten largest clones contain roughly 0.74%. The J gene is TRBJ1-5, the V gene TRBV7-2; TRBD1 agrees at 7 bases. The sample comprised PBMCs. This sequence was found in a boy aged 10-17 years in good health and CMV-seronegative. The CDR3 loop reads CASSPFRQGRNQPQHF. In nucleotides, the CDR3 is TGTGCCAGCAGCCCGTTTCGACAGGGCCGCAATCAGCCCCAGCATTTT.